Each of the 2 T cell receptor beta chains below was sequenced from the same sample in a study of Ad26.COV2.S vaccination and SARS-CoV-2 variants. This table comes from immunoSEQ multiplex PCR, and its TCRdb copy is limited to in-frame clones, with some not included. The table has 180,000 or so clones, around nine tenths seen once. The starting material was peripheral blood, obtained after recovery from COVID-19. Receptors originate from a human donor who had recovered from COVID-19.

V gene TRBV3-1 (or the pseudogene TRBV3-2) combines with J gene TRBJ2-7; TRBD2 matches at 8 bases. The V gene end was trimmed by 1 base and the J gene end by 3 bases; junction bases not matched to a gene: 14. Germline CDR1 is LGHDT and CDR2 is YNNKEL (reference sequence). The CDR3 sequence is 18 residues long. In DNA, the CDR3 is TGTGCCAGCAGCCAAGCTTCTCCTCCGGGACTAGATAACTACGAGCAGTACTTC. Translation gives CASSQASPPGLDNYEQYF.

V is TRBV13 and J is TRBJ2-1; 8 positions agree with TRBD1. The CDR3 runs 15 residues. Germline values: CDR1 PRHDT, CDR2 FYEKMQ (reference sequence). Trimming at V came to 2 bases and at J to 8 bases, leaving 8 bases not matched to a gene. The CDR3, as DNA: TGTGCCAGCAGCTTAAGGACAGGGCCCCAGGATGAGCAGTTCTTC. It is translated as CASSLRTGPQDEQFF.